This T cell receptor (beta chain) appears in the sequencing data of a study of breast tumors, draining lymph nodes, adjacent tissues. General study findings and limits: Data only fit, rather than demonstrated, lymph node origin of most tumor T cells.

Each CDR3 protein gets one entry after TCRdb re-called the multiplex PCR reads with MiXCR. The table includes around 140,000 distinct CDR3 sequences, about a fifth detected once. The CDR3 is made up of 15 amino acids. In germline, CDR1 is MGHDK, CDR2 SYGVNS. Samples came from axillary lymph nodes draining the breast cancer. A word on this clonotype: Its antigen is still unknown. A much larger clone lies one base from this, so it may be a read error.

The sequenced material came from axillary lymph node tissue. This sequence was found in a female donor with breast cancer. Some clones in this sample may be carry-over from other donors' samples. The rearrangement links TRBV25-1 to TRBJ2-1, with 9 nucleotides matching TRBD2. The CDR3 bases are TGTGCCAACAGTCGCGGGACTAGCAGTACCAATGAGCAGTTCTTC. Translation gives CANSRGTSSTNEQFF.